This is a list of T cell receptor beta chains from one sample in a study of blood T cell repertoires in COVID-19. Sequenced by immunoSEQ multiplex PCR; TCRdb stores in-frame clones only, minus some. The sample holds some 250,000 clones, approximately 91% seen once. Input material: peripheral blood. All receptors derive from a woman between 25 and 40 years old with acute or convalescent COVID-19. The CDR3 runs from the conserved cysteine through the conserved F or W. The D gene is left open where the match is weak. Size tells how often a clone was seen (once, few, many) or the class of an expanded clone, and some rows leave it out.

v_call	j_call	d_call	clone_size	cdr3_nt	cdr3_aa
TRBV19	TRBJ2-1	.	few	TGTGCCAGTAGTACCCTGGCGGACTACAATGAGCAGTTCTTC	CASSTLADYNEQFF
TRBV19	TRBJ1-5	TRBD1	once	TGTGCCAGTAGGGCAATGGAGACAGGGTTCGGGAATCAGCCCCAGCATTTT	CASRAMETGFGNQPQHF
TRBV4-3	TRBJ2-3	TRBD1	.	TGCGCCAGCAGCCAAGATGGGACAGCCGATACGCAGTATTTT	CASSQDGTADTQYF
TRBV7-7	TRBJ2-2	.	once	TGTGCTAGCAGCTTAGCGTACGGGGCCGGGGAGCTGTTTTTT	CASSLAYGAGELFF
TRBV7-6	TRBJ2-3	.	.	TGTGCCAGCAGCTTTAACTTAGCCCACACAGATACGCAGTATTTT	CASSFNLAHTDTQYF
TRBV5-4	TRBJ2-5	TRBD1	.	TGTGCCAGCAGCTTAGCAGGACAGGGAAGAGAGACCCAGTACTTC	CASSLAGQGRETQYF
TRBV18	TRBJ1-3	.	.	TGTGCCAGCTCACCTCAGTTCTCTGGAAACACCATATATTTT	CASSPQFSGNTIYF
TRBV7-2	TRBJ2-1	.	.	TGTGCCAGCAGCTTAGTATCCAGCGGGTCATACAATGAGCAGTTCTTC	CASSLVSSGSYNEQFF
TRBV11-2	TRBJ2-2	.	.	TGTGCCAGCAGCTTAGAGTGGCCCAGCGGGAACACCGGGGAGCTGTTTTTT	CASSLEWPSGNTGELFF
TRBV5-1	TRBJ2-4	TRBD2	few	TGCGCCAGCAGCGGGGGCACTAGCGGGGCCGCCAAAAACATTCAGTACTTC	CASSGGTSGAAKNIQYF
TRBV7-8	TRBJ1-5	TRBD1	once	TGTGCCAGCAGGTTAGGGACAGGGCAACAGCCCCAGCATTTT	CASRLGTGQQPQHF
TRBV7-2	TRBJ2-1	.	once	TGTGCCAGCAGCTTCCTTAGCGGATACAATGAGCAGTTCTTC	CASSFLSGYNEQFF
TRBV6-5	TRBJ1-1	.	.	TGTGCCAGCACCCCAGGGTTGAACACTGAAGCTTTCTTT	CASTPGLNTEAFF
TRBV18	TRBJ1-5	.	.	TGTGCCAGCTCACCGTGGACAGAGAACGAAAATCGCAATCAGCCCCAGCATTTT	CASSPWTENENRNQPQHF
TRBV6-5	TRBJ1-5	.	.	TGTGCCAGCAGCGCAGGGGATTATCAGCCCCAGCATTTT	CASSAGDYQPQHF
TRBV10-1	TRBJ2-1	.	.	TGCGCCAGCAGTGCCCGGGAGCGCTATGAGCAGTTCTTC	CASSARERYEQFF
TRBV6-5	TRBJ2-7	TRBD2	.	TGTGCCAGCAGTTCGGGACTAGCGGGGTTGGTCGAGCAGTACTTC	CASSSGLAGLVEQYF
TRBV7-8	TRBJ2-3	TRBD1	.	TGTGCCAGCAGCCCCCGACAGGGGGTCACAGATACGCAGTATTTT	CASSPRQGVTDTQYF
TRBV4-1	TRBJ1-6	.	few	TGCGCCAGCAGCCAAGACAGGGATTCACCCCTCCACTTT	CASSQDRDSPLHF
TRBV19	TRBJ2-2	TRBD2	few	TGTGCCAGTAGTCCCCGACTAGCGGGAGTAGGCGGGGAGCTGTTTTTT	CASSPRLAGVGGELFF
TRBV7-9	TRBJ2-7	TRBD2	once	TGTGCCAGCAGCCCCCTGGCGGGAGGGCCGAGGGAGCAGTACTTC	CASSPLAGGPREQYF
TRBV6-4	TRBJ1-1	.	.	TGTGCCAGCAGAAGGACAGAGAACACTGAAGCTTTCTTT	CASRRTENTEAFF
TRBV14	TRBJ2-2	TRBD2	few	TGTGCCAGCAGCCAAGCGGGAGGGAACACCGGGGAGCTGTTTTTT	CASSQAGGNTGELFF
TRBV5-1	TRBJ2-5	TRBD2	.	TGCGCCAGCAGCCCACGGACTCCTAGCGGGATAGGGGAGACCCAGTACTTC	CASSPRTPSGIGETQYF
TRBV6-5	TRBJ2-1	.	.	TGTGCCAGCAGTTACATGGCAACGCAGGGTAATGAGCAGTTCTTC	CASSYMATQGNEQFF
TRBV13	TRBJ2-2	.	.	TGTGCCAGCAGCCCCCGGACAGGGAGGGCTGTCGGCGGGGAGCTGTTTTTT	CASSPRTGRAVGGELFF
TRBV4-3	TRBJ2-7	.	.	TGCGCCAGCAGCCAAGAACGACTCCACGAGCAGTACTTC	CASSQERLHEQYF
TRBV11-3	TRBJ2-3	TRBD2	.	TGTGCCAGCAGCTTAGGTGGCGGGAGGGAGGGAGATACGCAGTATTTT	CASSLGGGREGDTQYF
TRBV7-9	TRBJ2-1	.	once	TGTGCCAGCAAGGACTCGTTAATCAATGAGCAGTTCTTC	CASKDSLINEQFF